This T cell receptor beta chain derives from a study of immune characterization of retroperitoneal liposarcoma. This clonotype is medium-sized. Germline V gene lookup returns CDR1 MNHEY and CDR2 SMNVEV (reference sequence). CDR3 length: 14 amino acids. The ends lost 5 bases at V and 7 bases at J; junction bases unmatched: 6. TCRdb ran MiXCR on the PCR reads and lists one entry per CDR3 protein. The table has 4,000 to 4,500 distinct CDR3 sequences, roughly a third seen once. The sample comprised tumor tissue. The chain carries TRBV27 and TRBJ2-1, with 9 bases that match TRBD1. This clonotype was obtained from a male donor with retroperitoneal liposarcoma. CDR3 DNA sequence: TGTGCCAGCAGTGAGGACAGGGGTGAGAATGAGCAGTTCTTC. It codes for CASSEDRGENEQFF.